Following are 23 T cell receptor beta chains from one sample sequenced in a study of T cells in Graves' hyperthyroidism and ophthalmopathy. TCR beta CDR3 region amplification was performed from RNA transcripts. HTBI primers were the set used in a first-round RT-PCR of the TCR CDR3. TCRdb reprocessed the multiplex PCR reads with MiXCR, giving one entry per CDR3 protein. The sample records around 450,000 distinct CDR3 sequences, 15% to 17% being singletons. Specimen: blood. All receptors derive from a woman aged 18-35 years with Graves' hyperthyroidism.

The sample holds many counts of this clonotype. The chain is built from TRBV20-1 and TRBJ1-1; D gene unclear. CDR1 is DFQATT and CDR2 is SNEGSKA in the germline V gene (reference sequence). The V end lost 0 bases, the J end lost 6 bases, and 5 bases lay between the germline ends. The CDR3 extends over 11 amino acids. The CDR3 reads CSARDWPEAFF. CDR3 bases: TGCAGTGCTAGAGATTGGCCTGAAGCTTTCTTT.

The chain combines TRBV14 with TRBJ2-5; TRBD1 matches at 7 bases. Germline CDR1 and CDR2: SGHDN and FVKESK. The CDR3 is made up of 17 amino acids. With V trimmed by 5 bases and J by 2 bases, 14 bases remained unmatched. For the CDR3, the DNA is TGTGCCAGCAGCTACGGGAAACAGGGGCGGCGGCAAGAGACCCAGTACTTC. Protein sequence: CASSYGKQGRRQETQYF.

This clonotype came up a few times. The chain joins TRBV28 to TRBJ1-6; 8 bases match TRBD1. V dropped 6 bases and J dropped 13; count of bases not matched to a gene: 8. The germline gives CDR1 MDHEN, CDR2 SYDVKM. The CDR3 contains 13 residues. In DNA, the CDR3 is TGTGCCAGCAGCCCAGGGAGACAGGGGCCCCTCCACTTT. The encoded protein is CASSPGRQGPLHF.

This clonotype was counted a few times. The gene calls are TRBV19 and TRBJ2-7; a possible D gene is TRBD2 (5 bases). This CDR3 has 14 residues. CDR1 and CDR2 from the germline V gene are LNHDA and SQIVND (reference sequence). Trimming took off 3 bases at V and 5 bases at J, with 14 bases between the two ends. This CDR3 reads CASSIAGSADEQYF. The CDR3 DNA reads TGTGCCAGTAGTATTGCTGGGTCAGCGGACGAGCAGTACTTC. The entire variable domain, with the rest obtained from reference TRBV19 and TRBJ2-7, is as follows: DGGITQSPKYLFRKEGQNVTLSCEQNLNHDAMYWYRQDPGQGLRLIYYSQIVNDFQKGDIAEGYSVSREKKESFPLTVTSAQKNPTAFYLCASSIAGSADEQYFGPGTRLTVT.

In this sample, this clonotype turned up a few times. This chain uses TRBV20-1 with TRBJ2-7; a weak D match, TRBD2 (5 bases). Trimming removed 6 bases at V and 2 bases at J, with 11 bases between. Germline V gives CDR1 DFQATT, CDR2 SNEGSKA (reference sequence). The CDR3 has 12 residues. Written as DNA, the CDR3 is TGCAGTGCAAGGGAGAGAGCCTACGAGCAGTACTTC. It is translated as CSARERAYEQYF.

The chain carries TRBV4-2 and TRBJ2-1; D gene uncertain. The CDR3 runs to 15 residues. Germline CDR1 is LGHNA and CDR2 is YNFKEQ. V was pared by 0 bases and J by 0 bases, with 6 bases between. As DNA, the CDR3 is TGTGCCAGCAGCCAAGATACCGGCTCCTACAATGAGCAGTTCTTC. Protein sequence: CASSQDTGSYNEQFF.

This clonotype was recorded many times. The V call is TRBV28, the J call TRBJ2-2, with 12 bases that match TRBD1. J lost 6 bases, V lost 0 bases, and 8 bases had no gene match. This CDR3 comprises 18 residues. Germline lookup yields CDR1 MDHEN and CDR2 SYDVKM. DNA for the CDR3: TGTGCCAGCAGTTTATGGGGCCGGGACAGGGGGCGATCCGGGGAGCTGTTTTTT. Residues: CASSLWGRDRGRSGELFF.

This clonotype showed up many times. The J gene is TRBJ1-1, the V gene TRBV28; tentative D call: TRBD1 (5 bases). Germline CDR1 and CDR2: MDHEN and SYDVKM. This CDR3 is 14 amino acids long. Trimming cost V 2 bases and J 1 base, with 8 bases left between them. This CDR3 is CASSLVGQNTEAFF. CDR3 coding DNA: TGTGCCAGCAGTTTAGTTGGACAGAACACTGAAGCTTTCTTT.

In this sample, this clonotype turned up many times. The rearrangement links TRBV28 to TRBJ1-2; TRBD1 aligns across 7 bases. Per the germline V gene, CDR1 is MDHEN and CDR2 is SYDVKM. Losses at the gene ends were 10 bases for V and 2 bases for J; bases not matched to a gene: 13. The CDR3 extends over 15 amino acids. In DNA, the CDR3 is TGTGCCACAGATATTTCAACAGGGGTAAACTATGGCTACACCTTC. It translates to CATDISTGVNYGYTF.

This clonotype was recorded at least ten times. The chain couples TRBV29-1 to TRBJ2-1; TRBD2 aligns across 8 bases. The CDR3 spans 15 residues. Germline loops: CDR1 SQVTM, CDR2 ANQGSEA. With V trimmed by 3 bases and J by 1 base, 5 bases remained unmatched. The CDR3 nucleotides read TGCAGCGTTGATAGTGCGGGAGGTTCCTACAATGAGCAGTTCTTC. It yields the protein CSVDSAGGSYNEQFF.

The V call is TRBV9, the J call TRBJ1-1; D remains unclear. Germline V CDR1 and CDR2: SGDLS, YYNGEE. The CDR3 has 16 residues. Deletions cut 0 bases from V and 2 bases from J, with 14 bases between. This CDR3 reads CASSVGYREGNTEAFF. CDR3 coding DNA: TGTGCCAGCAGCGTAGGATATAGGGAGGGAAACACTGAAGCTTTCTTT. The complete variable domain, with remaining parts taken from reference TRBV9 and TRBJ1-1, reads DSGVTQTPKHLITATGQRVTLRCSPRSGDLSVYWYQQSLDQGLQFLIQYYNGEERAKGNILERFSAQQFPDLHSELNLSSLELGDSALYFCASSVGYREGNTEAFFGQGTRLTVV.

This clonotype occurred many times. The chain carries TRBV7-2 and TRBJ2-7; D gene ambiguous. The CDR3 sequence is 12 residues long. V was trimmed by 7 bases and J by 4 bases, leaving 11 bases between them. In germline, CDR1 is SGHTA, CDR2 FQGNSA. The CDR3 region has the DNA TGTGCCAGCACCGGAAACAGATACGAGCAGTACTTC. It translates to CASTGNRYEQYF.

This clonotype has a handful of counts. The chain uses TRBV7-2 and TRBJ2-7; 8 bases agree with TRBD2. V dropped 1 base and J dropped 4; count of bases not matched to a gene: 6. The germline V gene encodes CDR1 SGHTA and CDR2 FQGNSA. This CDR3 has 15 residues. This chain's CDR3 is CASSLDPGGAYEQYF. For the CDR3, the DNA is TGTGCCAGCAGCTTAGATCCCGGGGGGGCTTACGAGCAGTACTTC.

This clonotype was observed at least ten times. The rearrangement uses TRBV28 and TRBJ2-5, with D possibly called TRBD1 or TRBD2 (5 bases each). Trimming removed 5 bases at V and 1 base at J, with 23 bases between. CDR3 length: 18 amino acids. Germline V gene data show CDR1 as MDHEN and CDR2 as SYDVKM. CDR3 amino acids: CASSPLFRSTRGQETQYF. The CDR3 bases are TGTGCCAGCAGTCCCCTTTTTAGGTCCACGAGGGGCCAAGAGACCCAGTACTTC.

This clonotype was picked up many times. The junction and the germline gene differ at one end; a read error may be behind it. The chain combines TRBV6-1 with TRBJ1-2, with D possibly TRBD1 on 5 matching bases. The CDR3 totals 12 residues. Germline lookup yields CDR1 MNHNS and CDR2 SASEGT. The CDR3 coding sequence is TGTGCCAGAAGTGAGGGGAACTATGGCTACACCTTC. Translation: CARSEGNYGYTF.

Written as DNA, the CDR3 is TGTGCCAGCAGCTTCCCATCTAGCGGGGGGACTAGCACAGATACGCAGTATTTT. This translates into CASSFPSSGGTSTDTQYF. This chain uses TRBV5-4 with TRBJ2-3; 11 nucleotides line up with TRBD2. From germline, CDR1 is SGHNT and CDR2 YYREEE (reference sequence). The CDR3 has 18 residues. J lost 0 bases, V lost 2 bases, and 8 bases had no gene match.

The chain couples TRBV5-1 to TRBJ2-5; 7 bases fit TRBD1. The CDR3 spans 15 residues. V shed 4 bases, J shed 4 bases, and the junction held 10 bases outside the gene matches. Germline CDR1 reads SGHRS; CDR2 reads YFSETQ. CDR3: CASSVATGWGETQYF. The CDR3 DNA sequence: TGCGCCAGCAGCGTAGCGACAGGGTGGGGAGAGACCCAGTACTTC.

The chain is built from TRBV18 and TRBJ2-3; a possible D gene is TRBD1 (5 bases). CDR3 length equals 16 residues. V lost 0 bases to trimming and J lost 7 bases, with 17 bases between them. CDR1 is KGHSH and CDR2 is LQKENI in the germline V gene. CDR3 bases: TGTGCCAGCTCACCACCGGGTCTAGTGGGGCTTTATACGCAGTATTTT. The encoded protein is CASSPPGLVGLYTQYF.

Of note for this clonotype: A read error may explain this, as a much larger clone is one base away. V usage is TRBV2 and J usage is TRBJ2-7; D may be TRBD2 (5 bases). The CDR3 is 14 residues long. Germline-derived CDR1 and CDR2 are SNHLY and FYNNEI. Written as DNA, the CDR3 is TGTGCCAGCAGTCAAGACGGGGAATCCTACGGGCAGTACTTC. Translating it yields CASSQDGESYGQYF.

At least ten counts were recorded for this clonotype. This sequence joins TRBV18 and TRBJ2-1; no reliable D call. The germline gives CDR1 KGHSH, CDR2 LQKENI. V lost 0 bases and J 5 bases, leaving 14 bases between the germline ends. The CDR3 consists of 16 residues. CDR3 residues: CASSPPIFRDDNEQFF. The CDR3 nucleotides are TGTGCCAGCTCACCACCCATCTTTCGAGACGACAATGAGCAGTTCTTC.

There are many counts of this clonotype. Here the CDR3 reads CASSPNREVGIYEQYF. The CDR3, as DNA: TGTGCCAGCTCACCTAACAGGGAGGTGGGGATCTACGAGCAGTACTTC. This chain links TRBV18 with TRBJ2-7; either TRBD1 or TRBD2 may supply D (6 bases each). The V gene's germline CDR1 is KGHSH and CDR2 LQKENI. This CDR3 has 16 amino acids. V lost 3 bases, J lost 3 bases, and 18 bases lay in between.

This clonotype was recorded a few times. The chain couples TRBV27 to TRBJ2-3, with D hard to call. Germline V CDR1 and CDR2: MNHEY, SMNVEV (reference sequence). Trimming shortened V by 2 bases and J by 3 bases, and 9 bases separated the two germline ends. This CDR3 is 14 amino acids long. The CDR3 DNA follows: TGTGCCAGCAGTTTAGTTCTTAGAACAGATACGCAGTATTTT. Protein product: CASSLVLRTDTQYF.

This clonotype has at least ten counts. This chain connects TRBV29-1 to TRBJ1-2; weak D call: TRBD1 (5 bases). Germline V gives CDR1 SQVTM, CDR2 ANQGSEA. V was trimmed by 7 bases and J by 4 bases, leaving 19 bases between them. This CDR3 contains 14 residues. CDR3 in DNA: TGCAGCGCCCTTAGGGATCCCGGGGCCTATGGCTACACCTTC. Its translation: CSALRDPGAYGYTF.